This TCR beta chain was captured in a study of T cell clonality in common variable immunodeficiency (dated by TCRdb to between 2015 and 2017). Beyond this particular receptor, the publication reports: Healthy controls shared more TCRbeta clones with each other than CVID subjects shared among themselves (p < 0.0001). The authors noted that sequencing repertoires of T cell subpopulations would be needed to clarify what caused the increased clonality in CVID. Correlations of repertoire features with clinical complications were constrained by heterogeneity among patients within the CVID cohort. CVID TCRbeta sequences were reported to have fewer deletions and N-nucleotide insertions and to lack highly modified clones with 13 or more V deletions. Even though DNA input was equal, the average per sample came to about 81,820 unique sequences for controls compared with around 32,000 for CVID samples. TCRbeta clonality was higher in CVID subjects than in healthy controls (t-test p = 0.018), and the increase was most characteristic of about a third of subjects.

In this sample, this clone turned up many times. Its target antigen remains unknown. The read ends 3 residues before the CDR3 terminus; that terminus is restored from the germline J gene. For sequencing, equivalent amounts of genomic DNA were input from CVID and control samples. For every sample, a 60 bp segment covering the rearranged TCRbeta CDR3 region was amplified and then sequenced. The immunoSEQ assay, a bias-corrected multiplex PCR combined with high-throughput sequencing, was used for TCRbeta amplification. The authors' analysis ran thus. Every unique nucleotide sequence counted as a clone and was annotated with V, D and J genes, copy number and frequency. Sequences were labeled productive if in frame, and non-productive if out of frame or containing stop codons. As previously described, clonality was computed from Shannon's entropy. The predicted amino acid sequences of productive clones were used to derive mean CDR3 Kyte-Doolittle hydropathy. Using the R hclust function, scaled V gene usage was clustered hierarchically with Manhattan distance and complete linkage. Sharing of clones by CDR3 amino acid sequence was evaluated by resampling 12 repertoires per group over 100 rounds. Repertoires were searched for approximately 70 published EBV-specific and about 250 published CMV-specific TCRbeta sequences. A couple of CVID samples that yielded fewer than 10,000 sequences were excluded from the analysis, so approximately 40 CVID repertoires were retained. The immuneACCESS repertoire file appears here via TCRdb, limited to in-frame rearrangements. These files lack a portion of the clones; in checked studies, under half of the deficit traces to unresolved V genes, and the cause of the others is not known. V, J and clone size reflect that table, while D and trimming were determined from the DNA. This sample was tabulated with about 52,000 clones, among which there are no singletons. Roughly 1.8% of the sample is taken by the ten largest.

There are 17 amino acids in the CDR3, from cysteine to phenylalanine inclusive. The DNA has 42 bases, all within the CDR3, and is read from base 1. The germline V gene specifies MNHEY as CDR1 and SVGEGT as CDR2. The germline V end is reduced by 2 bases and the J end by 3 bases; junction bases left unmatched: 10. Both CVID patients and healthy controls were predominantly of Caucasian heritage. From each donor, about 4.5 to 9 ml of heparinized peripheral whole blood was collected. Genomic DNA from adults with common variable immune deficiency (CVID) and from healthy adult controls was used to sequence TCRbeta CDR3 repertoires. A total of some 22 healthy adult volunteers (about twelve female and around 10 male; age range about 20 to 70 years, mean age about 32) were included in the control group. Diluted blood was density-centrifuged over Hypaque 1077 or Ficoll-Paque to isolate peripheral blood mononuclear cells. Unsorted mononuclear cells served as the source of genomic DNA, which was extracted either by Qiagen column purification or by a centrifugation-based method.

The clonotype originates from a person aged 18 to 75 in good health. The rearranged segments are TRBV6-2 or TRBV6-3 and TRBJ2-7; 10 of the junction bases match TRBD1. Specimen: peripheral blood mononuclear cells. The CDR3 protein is CASSYPRQGASLYEQYF. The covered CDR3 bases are TGTGCCAGCAGTTACCCGAGACAGGGGGCGAGCCTCTACGAG.